Listed below are T cell receptor beta chains from one sample, sequenced in a study of memory CD4+ T cells and cytomegalovirus serostatus. Using immunoSEQ multiplex PCR, the repertoire was profiled, and TCRdb retains in-frame clones only, with some absent. Of some 57,000 clones detected, around 80% appear once; the ten largest clones hold around 0.83%. Sequenced sample: memory CD4+ T cells from blood. The receptors come from an adult in good health and CMV-seronegative. Both conserved end residues are part of each CDR3. A D gene is named only where the DNA matches it firmly. Expanded clones are given a class, and other clones once, few, many or no size at all.

TRBJ1-2,TRBV30,.,.,CAWSAGGGYTF
TRBJ2-1,TRBV6-5,TRBD1,.,CASSYDGTGKWNEQFF
TRBJ2-3,TRBV10-3,.,few,CAISEYDPRRDTQYF
TRBJ2-5,TRBV19,TRBD1,few,CASQDRGASNQETQYF
TRBJ2-1,TRBV28,.,.,CASPPPKQFRVGDEQFF
TRBJ2-1,TRBV5-4,.,medium-sized,CATSRRGAYNEQFF
TRBJ2-7,TRBV5-1,TRBD1,.,CASSLGLRMGQASYEQYF
TRBJ2-5,TRBV6-5,TRBD2,.,CASSSGGVATQYF
TRBJ1-1,TRBV19,TRBD1,once,CASTLILGQGNTEAFF
TRBJ1-2,TRBV5-1,.,.,CASNLDGANYGYTF
TRBJ1-6,TRBV5-6,TRBD1,.,CASSWTGLESPLHF
TRBJ1-2,TRBV7-8,TRBD1,few,CASSAHRLPGQGAGGYTF
TRBJ2-1,TRBV4-2,TRBD2,.,CASSQDSSGGLDEQFF
TRBJ2-6,TRBV5-1,.,.,CASSLAVGSGANVLTF
TRBJ1-1,TRBV5-8,.,.,CASSHDYKGEAFF
TRBJ2-4,TRBV11-2,.,.,CASSLFSSNIQYF
TRBJ1-5,TRBV5-4,.,.,CASSSDPVQPQHF
TRBJ2-1,TRBV6-1,.,.,CASSEFRGHNEQFF
TRBJ1-2,TRBV19,.,.,CASSLLPPLSNGYTF
TRBJ2-7,TRBV5-6,.,.,CASSSTDFAYEQYF
TRBJ1-1,TRBV29-1,.,once,CSVGAGRAEAFF
TRBJ2-1,TRBV7-2,TRBD2,few,CASSTTRTSLDEQFF
TRBJ2-1,TRBV18,.,.,CASSPGEQTLSSYNEQFF
TRBJ2-3,TRBV19,.,few,CASSIDGGAGDTQYF
TRBJ2-7,TRBV6-5,TRBD2,.,CASRGGYYEQYF
TRBJ1-2,TRBV19,.,medium-sized,CASSMPGTAAGYTF
TRBJ2-5,TRBV5-1,TRBD2,.,CASSPRLAGGPEAQYF
TRBJ2-5,TRBV12-2,.,.,CASRLSRRDSQETQYF
TRBJ2-3,TRBV15,.,.,CASSWGFDTDTQYF
TRBJ2-5,TRBV10-1,TRBD2,.,CASSAGLGSQETQYF
TRBJ2-2,TRBV7-6,.,.,CASGGTGELFF